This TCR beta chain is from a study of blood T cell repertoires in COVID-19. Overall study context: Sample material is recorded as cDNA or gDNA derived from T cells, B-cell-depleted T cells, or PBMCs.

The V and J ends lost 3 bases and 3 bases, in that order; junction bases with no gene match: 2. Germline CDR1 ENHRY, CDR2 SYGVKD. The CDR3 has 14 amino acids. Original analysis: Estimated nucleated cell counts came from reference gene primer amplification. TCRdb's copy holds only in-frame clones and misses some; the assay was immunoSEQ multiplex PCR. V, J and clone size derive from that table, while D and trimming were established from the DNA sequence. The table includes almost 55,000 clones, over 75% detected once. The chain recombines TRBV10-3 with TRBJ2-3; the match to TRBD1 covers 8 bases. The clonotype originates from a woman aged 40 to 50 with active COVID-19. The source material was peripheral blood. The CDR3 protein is CAISDRGRTDTQYF. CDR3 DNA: TGTGCCATCAGTGACAGGGGGCGGACAGATACGCAGTATTTT.